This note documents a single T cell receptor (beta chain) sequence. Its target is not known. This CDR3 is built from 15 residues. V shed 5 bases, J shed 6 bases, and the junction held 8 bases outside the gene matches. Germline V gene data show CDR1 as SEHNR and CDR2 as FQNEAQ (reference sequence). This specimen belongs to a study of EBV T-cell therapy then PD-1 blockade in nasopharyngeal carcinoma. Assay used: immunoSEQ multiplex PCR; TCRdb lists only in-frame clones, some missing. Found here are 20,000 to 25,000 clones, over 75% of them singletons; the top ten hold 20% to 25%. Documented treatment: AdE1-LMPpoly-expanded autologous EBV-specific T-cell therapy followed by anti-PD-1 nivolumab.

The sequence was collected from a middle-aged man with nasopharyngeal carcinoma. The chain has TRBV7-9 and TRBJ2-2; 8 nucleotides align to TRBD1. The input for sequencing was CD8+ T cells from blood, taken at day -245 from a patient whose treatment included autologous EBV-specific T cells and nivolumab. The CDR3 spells CASSPGDRTSGELFF. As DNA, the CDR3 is TGTGCCAGCAGCCCTGGGGACAGGACCTCCGGGGAGCTGTTTTTT.